The subject of this entry is one T cell receptor (beta chain). The sample belongs to a study of blood T cell repertoires in COVID-19. As for the study in general: The United States, Italy and Spain were the sources of the acute and convalescent COVID-19 samples. PBMCs, B-cell-depleted T cells, or T cells were the source of the cDNA or gDNA that made up the material.

Authors' methods: By means of reference gene primer amplification, nucleated cell counts were estimated. Here immunoSEQ multiplex PCR was the method, and the copy in TCRdb shows in-frame clones only, minus some. V, J and clone size are those of that table, while D and trimming were read from the DNA. The data hold about 490,000 clones, with 80% to 90% observed a single time. The clonotype originates from a human donor in a cohort sampled during active COVID-19. Material: peripheral blood.

DNA of the CDR3: TGTGCCAGCAGCTCGGGGAACCTTCCAGATACGCAGTATTTT. Amino acids: CASSSGNLPDTQYF. The chain combines TRBV5-4 with TRBJ2-3, with a tentative D call TRBD2 (5 bases). V lost 3 bases to trimming and J lost 4 bases, with 12 bases between them. The CDR3 spans 14 residues. Per germline, CDR1 SGHNT and CDR2 YYREEE (reference sequence).